The 14 T cell receptor beta chains below were found in one sample sequenced in a study of CXCR3-negative and CXCR3-positive naive CD8 T cells. These receptors lack a known antigen. 5' RACE that incorporated UMI labels was used to prepare the TRB cDNA libraries. TCRdb derives one entry per CDR3 protein from the 5' RACE reads, leaving out DNA. This sample's clone table lists tens of thousands of distinct CDR3 sequences. Study-wide results and caveats: Naive CXCR3-positive cells had TRB CDR3s more hydrophobic than those of CXCR3-negative naive cells.

The sequenced material came from naive CXCR3+ CD8+ T cells from blood. Subset in this sample: CD45RO-CCR7+CD27+CD95- naive CD8+ T cells expressing CXCR3 (TNR3+). Receptors originate from a human donor in good health. Some clones in this sample may be carry-over from other donors' samples.

V usage is TRBV6-1 and J usage is TRBJ2-4. The CDR3 has 16 amino acids. Germline V gene sequence: CDR1 MNHNS, CDR2 SASEGT. The CDR3: CASSGSLEDGKNIQYF.

The rearrangement links TRBV6-2 or TRBV6-3 to TRBJ1-1; the D gene TCRdb calls, TRBD1, cannot be checked with no DNA. This CDR3 comprises 14 residues. Germline V gene lookup returns CDR1 MNHEY and CDR2 SVGEGT. The CDR3 spells CASSYQPGGTEAFF.

The V gene is TRBV20-1, the J gene TRBJ1-2; TCRdb's D gene call, TRBD1, goes unchecked for lack of DNA. Germline V gene sequence: CDR1 DFQATT, CDR2 SNEGSKA (reference sequence). The CDR3 runs 15 residues. The CDR3 loop is CSALTGIPANYGYTF.

The rearrangement links TRBV27 to TRBJ2-1; checking the TCRdb D call of TRBD1 is not possible without DNA. Germline V gene data show CDR1 as MNHEY and CDR2 as SMNVEV (reference sequence). This CDR3 comprises 15 residues. CDR3 residues: CASSLSSHWGNEQFF.

V gene TRBV12-3 or TRBV12-4 combines with J gene TRBJ1-4. This CDR3 spans 11 amino acids. The CDR3 region is CASSSTEKLFF.

The chain couples TRBV14 to TRBJ2-1. From germline, CDR1 is SGHDN and CDR2 FVKESK. The CDR3 loop spans 16 amino acids. Here the CDR3 reads CASSQVQIGDYNEQFF.

The chain is built from TRBV24-1 and TRBJ2-6. Germline V gene sequence: CDR1 KGHDR, CDR2 SFDVKD. The CDR3 runs 14 residues. The CDR3 is CATTSSSGANVLTF.

The V and J genes are TRBV6-6 and TRBJ2-4; TCRdb indicates TRBD2, and absent DNA this call remains unverified. The CDR3 is made up of 21 amino acids. Germline V gene lookup returns CDR1 MNHNY and CDR2 SVGAGI (reference sequence). The chain's CDR3 is CASSGHLSYLTTSGLGNIQYF.

The V gene is TRBV7-2, the J gene TRBJ2-1; no DNA is available, so the TRBD2 call from TCRdb remains unchecked. Germline V lookup: CDR1 SGHTA, CDR2 FQGNSA. The CDR3 consists of 13 residues. The CDR3 is CASSVLAGGLGFF. Looking up the rest from reference TRBV7-2 and TRBJ2-1 gives the full variable domain: GAGVSQSPSNKVTEKGKDVELRCDPISGHTALYWYRQSLGQGLEFLIYFQGNSAPDKSGLPSDRFSAERTGGSVSTLTIQRTQQEDSAVYLCASSVLAGGLGFFGPGTRLTVL.

V and J are TRBV15 and TRBJ2-1; TCRdb lists TRBD2, though no DNA is available to test this call. CDR3 length: 13 residues. The germline CDR1 and CDR2 sequences are LNHNV and YYDKDF (reference sequence). The CDR3 spells CATSIGGLLEQFF. Drawing the rest from reference TRBV15 and TRBJ2-1, the complete variable domain is DAMVIQNPRYQVTQFGKPVTLSCSQTLNHNVMYWYQQKSSQAPKLLFHYYDKDFNNEADTPDNFQSRRPNTSFCFLDIRSPGLGDTAMYLCATSIGGLLEQFFGPGTRLTVL.

J is TRBJ2-1 and V is TRBV28; TCRdb returns TRBD1, unconfirmable since there is no DNA. The germline V gene has CDR1 MDHEN and CDR2 SYDVKM. This CDR3 has 16 residues. The CDR3 reads CASSSVGGPAYNEQFF.

The chain has TRBV29-1 and TRBJ2-6. CDR3 length equals 15 residues. Germline V gene data show CDR1 as SQVTM and CDR2 as ANQGSEA. The CDR3 region is CSVFQLLAGANVLTF.

The chain joins TRBV20-1 to TRBJ1-5. The CDR3 covers 16 residues. CDR1 and CDR2 from the germline V gene are DFQATT and SNEGSKA (reference sequence). The CDR3 protein is CSARDRQSPGNQPQHF.

J is TRBJ2-1 and V is TRBV5-6; TCRdb proposes TRBD1, but this gene call is untestable without DNA. Germline lookup yields CDR1 SGHDT and CDR2 YYEEEE. The CDR3 totals 16 residues. The chain's CDR3 is CASSPLIQGTYNEQFF.